A single sample is the source of the 30 T cell receptor beta chains below, sequenced in a study of T cells in Graves' hyperthyroidism and ophthalmopathy. There were TCR beta CDR3 regions amplified from RNA transcripts. When the TCR CDR3 underwent first-round RT-PCR, the HTBI primer set was used. TCRdb re-derived calls from the multiplex PCR reads in MiXCR, one entry per CDR3 protein. The data contain about half a million distinct CDR3 sequences, 24% of them seen just once; the ten biggest clones take up about 11%. Sequencing used blood. The receptors come from a young woman with Graves' ophthalmopathy.

In its sample, this clonotype was seen many times. The chain is built from TRBV4-1 and TRBJ2-2; unclear D gene. This CDR3 has 13 residues. CDR1 MGHRA and CDR2 YSYEKL come from the germline V gene. V was pared by 5 bases and J by 1 base, with 5 bases between. CDR3 DNA sequence: TGCGCCAGCAGCGGCATGAACACCGGGGAGCTGTTTTTT. This sequence encodes CASSGMNTGELFF.

This clonotype appeared a few times. V and J are TRBV6-2 or TRBV6-3 and TRBJ1-5, with D perhaps matching TRBD1 (5 bases). Germline V CDR1 and CDR2: MNHEY, SVGEGT. Trimming stripped 7 bases from V and 2 bases from J, with 12 bases between. This CDR3 comprises 14 residues. CDR3 nucleotide sequence: TGTGCCAGCAAGGCCCAGGGTGGCAATCAGCCCCAGCATTTT. The encoded protein is CASKAQGGNQPQHF.

This clonotype has a count of ten or more. The chain uses TRBV6-1 and TRBJ1-5, with 7 bases matching TRBD1. V gave up 4 bases and J gave up 5 bases; unmatched junction bases: 5. Germline CDR1 and CDR2: MNHNS and SASEGT. This CDR3 comprises 14 residues. The CDR3 bases are TGTGCCAGCAGTGGCAGGGGGGGGGATCAGCCCCAGCATTTT. It specifies CASSGRGGDQPQHF.

This clonotype showed up many times. The chain joins TRBV28 to TRBJ1-1; D ambiguous. The CDR3 has 14 residues. CDR1 is MDHEN, CDR2 SYDVKM, per germline. V lost 4 bases and J 3 bases, leaving 12 bases between the germline ends. CDR3 loop: CASSSLHGYTEAFF. CDR3 DNA sequence: TGTGCCAGCAGTTCACTACACGGATACACTGAAGCTTTCTTT.

This clonotype appeared many times. The chain is built from TRBV6-8 and TRBJ1-5; D may be TRBD1 (6 bases). The CDR3 spans 17 residues. Trimming cost V 6 bases and J 0 bases, with 18 bases left between them. Germline-derived CDR1 and CDR2 are MNHGY and SAAAGT. CDR3 sequence: CASSPNRALHSNQPQHF. CDR3 nucleotides: TGTGCCAGCAGCCCGAACAGGGCATTACATAGCAATCAGCCCCAGCATTTT.

At least ten counts were recorded for this clonotype. The chain recombines TRBV20-1 with TRBJ2-7, with D uncertain. Germline V lookup: CDR1 DFQATT, CDR2 SNEGSKA (reference sequence). CDR3 length equals 13 residues. V was trimmed by 4 bases and J by 0 bases, leaving 10 bases between them. The CDR3 bases are TGCAGTGCTACCCCGGCGAGCTCCTACGAGCAGTACTTC. Translated, it gives CSATPASSYEQYF.

This clonotype was detected many times. V usage is TRBV29-1 and J usage is TRBJ1-2; D call uncertain. V was trimmed by 3 bases and J by 2 bases, leaving 13 bases between them. The CDR3 is 14 residues long. CDR1 SQVTM and CDR2 ANQGSEA come from the germline V gene. The CDR3 sequence is CSVDFGPQNYGYTF. The CDR3 nucleotides are TGCAGCGTTGATTTTGGACCACAAAACTATGGCTACACCTTC.

The rearrangement links TRBV5-1 to TRBJ1-1; D is ambiguous. Germline-derived CDR1 and CDR2 are SGHRS and YFSETQ. The CDR3 runs 14 residues. Trimming left V 0 bases short and J 5 bases short, with 11 bases between. The CDR3 sequence: CASSLVDTVTEAFF. The CDR3 DNA is TGCGCCAGCAGCTTGGTAGATACGGTGACTGAAGCTTTCTTT.

This clonotype was seen only once. This CDR3 is CSTSGGGNTGELFF. The CDR3 nucleotides are TGCAGTACCAGCGGCGGGGGGAACACCGGGGAGCTGTTTTTT. The chain joins TRBV20-1 to TRBJ2-2; TRBD2 agrees at 7 bases. The CDR3 length is 14 residues. CDR1 is DFQATT and CDR2 is SNEGSKA in the germline V gene (reference sequence). V lost 8 bases and J lost 1; bases outside the gene matches: 7.

This clonotype was seen at least ten times. This sequence joins TRBV6-1 and TRBJ1-2, with D maybe TRBD1 (6 bases). The CDR3 totals 11 residues. V was pared by 6 bases and J by 7 bases, with 9 bases between. Germline V gene lookup returns CDR1 MNHNS and CDR2 SASEGT. CDR3 coding DNA: TGTGCCAGCAGGGGAGGGGGTGGCTACACCTTC. It is translated as CASRGGGGYTF.

V and J are TRBV27 and TRBJ1-5, with TRBD1 matching 9 bases. Trimming cost V 2 bases and J 5 bases; bases outside gene matches: 4. This CDR3 contains 15 residues. The V gene's germline CDR1 is MNHEY and CDR2 SMNVEV (reference sequence). The CDR3 nucleotides read TGTGCCAGCAGTTTAAGCGGGACAGGGTATCAGCCCCAGCATTTT. Translated: CASSLSGTGYQPQHF.

This clonotype came up many times. The rearrangement links TRBV10-3 to TRBJ1-2; D possibly corresponds to TRBD1 (5 bases). From germline, CDR1 is ENHRY and CDR2 SYGVKD. This CDR3 comprises 15 residues. The V end lost 6 bases, the J end lost 7 bases, and 21 bases lay between the germline ends. CDR3 sequence: CAIRLTDIPTAGYTF. The CDR3 DNA reads TGTGCCATCAGGTTGACAGACATTCCAACAGCTGGCTACACCTTC.

This clonotype was counted ten times or more. The chain uses TRBV28 and TRBJ2-7, with TRBD2 matching 12 bases. V lost 9 bases to trimming and J lost 2 bases; unmatched junction nucleotides: 5. CDR3 length equals 14 residues. Germline V CDR1 and CDR2: MDHEN, SYDVKM. The CDR3 sequence: CASQTSGGTYEQYF. CDR3 DNA: TGTGCCAGTCAGACTAGCGGGGGCACCTACGAGCAGTACTTC. The full variable domain, with the rest looked up from reference TRBV28 and TRBJ2-7, is DVKVTQSSRYLVKRTGEKVFLECVQDMDHENMFWYRQDPGLGLRLIYFSYDVKMKEKGDIPEGYSVSREKKERFSLILESASTNQTSMYLCASQTSGGTYEQYFGPGTRLTVT.

The CDR3 bases are TGCGCCAGCAGCCAAGATGGGGACAGGGGTCAGCCCCAGCATTTT. As protein: CASSQDGDRGQPQHF. The V call is TRBV4-1, the J call TRBJ1-5; 10 bases are shared with TRBD1. The CDR3 runs 15 residues. Trimming at V came to 0 bases and at J to 6 bases, leaving 2 bases not matched to a gene. Germline CDR1 is MGHRA and CDR2 is YSYEKL.

This clonotype was observed many times. This chain connects TRBV20-1 to TRBJ1-1, with TRBD1 matching 7 bases. The CDR3 loop spans 16 amino acids. V shed 0 bases, J shed 6 bases, and the junction held 13 bases outside the gene matches. Germline CDR1 reads DFQATT; CDR2 reads SNEGSKA (reference sequence). For the CDR3, the DNA is TGCAGTGCTAGAGATCTGAAGACAGGGAGCGGTCCTGAAGCTTTCTTT. This encodes CSARDLKTGSGPEAFF.

V gene TRBV11-2 combines with J gene TRBJ2-7, with D possibly being TRBD2 (6 bases). This CDR3 has 14 residues. V was trimmed by 5 bases and J by 4 bases, leaving 15 bases between them. Per the germline V gene, CDR1 is SGHAT and CDR2 is FQNNGV. CDR3 bases: TGTGCCAGCAGCCAAGGAGGAGGGTTGTACGAGCAGTACTTC. Translating gives CASSQGGGLYEQYF. The variable domain in full, completed from reference TRBV11-2 and TRBJ2-7, reads EAGVAQSPRYKIIEKRQSVAFWCNPISGHATLYWYQQILGQGPKLLIQFQNNGVVDDSQLPKDRFSAERLKGVDSTLKIQPAKLEDSAVYLCASSQGGGLYEQYFGPGTRLTVT.

This clonotype appeared a few times. The chain employs TRBV6-1 and TRBJ2-7; 7 bases agree with TRBD1. The CDR3 length is 15 residues. CDR1 MNHNS and CDR2 SASEGT come from the germline V gene. J gave up 0 bases and V 6 bases, and 8 bases lay outside the gene matches. The CDR3 DNA reads TGTGCCAGCAGCAAACCAGGGGGTAGCTCCTACGAGCAGTACTTC. Residues: CASSKPGGSSYEQYF.

This clonotype was observed at least ten times. This chain uses TRBV7-9 with TRBJ1-3, with D unclear. Germline V gene sequence: CDR1 SEHNR, CDR2 FQNEAQ (reference sequence). V lost 4 bases and J lost 4, with 8 bases in between. CDR3 length: 13 residues. The CDR3 loop is CASSSNPGNTIYF. For the CDR3, the DNA is TGTGCCAGCAGCTCGAACCCCGGAAACACCATATATTTT.

This clonotype was seen repeatedly, ten times or more. The gene calls are TRBV19 and TRBJ2-2; D gene uncertain. The CDR3 has 11 amino acids. The V end was cut by 11 bases, the J end by 6 bases, with 10 bases between. The germline V gene encodes CDR1 LNHDA and CDR2 SQIVND (reference sequence). For the CDR3, the DNA is TGTGCCCAGTCCCCCCCCGGGGAGCTGTTTTTT. Translating gives CAQSPPGELFF.

This clonotype was recorded at least ten times. The chain recombines TRBV20-1 with TRBJ2-7; possible D gene TRBD2, 5 bases. This CDR3 region has 11 residues. The germline CDR1 and CDR2 sequences are DFQATT and SNEGSKA (reference sequence). Deletions cut 6 bases from V and 5 bases from J, with 11 bases between. CDR3 sequence reads: CSADGVDEQYF. Written as DNA, the CDR3 is TGCAGTGCCGACGGGGTTGACGAGCAGTACTTC.

The chain has TRBV20-1 and TRBJ2-6, with D hard to call. The V gene lost 0 bases and the J gene lost 2 bases, with 5 bases spanning the gap. Germline values: CDR1 DFQATT, CDR2 SNEGSKA (reference sequence). This CDR3 contains 14 residues. The CDR3 is CSAREVAGANVLTF. In DNA form, the CDR3 reads TGCAGTGCTAGAGAGGTGGCTGGGGCCAACGTCCTGACTTTC.

This clonotype was recorded at least ten times. This rearrangement joins TRBV7-8 to TRBJ1-2; D is uncertain. The CDR3 has 19 amino acids. With 4 bases removed from V and 8 bases from J, the gap between germline ends came to 32 bases. Germline V lookup: CDR1 SGHVS, CDR2 FQNEAQ. CDR3: CASSSYSLYREKSGVGYTF. CDR3 DNA sequence: TGTGCCAGCAGCTCTTATTCCCTTTATAGGGAAAAGAGTGGTGTGGGCTACACCTTC.

Of note for this clonotype: An end of the junction does not agree with germline; a read error may underlie this. The chain joins TRBV28 to TRBJ2-7; the D gene is possibly TRBD2 (5 bases). The V gene's germline CDR1 is MDHEN and CDR2 SYDVKM. CDR3 length: 17 amino acids. Written as DNA, the CDR3 is TGTGCGAGCAGCTTAGTAGTGTGCGGGCCCAACTCCTACGAGCAGTACTTC. Residues: CASSLVVCGPNSYEQYF. The variable domain in full, with the rest retrieved from reference TRBV28 and TRBJ2-7, is DVKVTQSSRYLVKRTGEKVFLECVQDMDHENMFWYRQDPGLGLRLIYFSYDVKMKEKGDIPEGYSVSREKKERFSLILESASTNQTSMYLCASSLVVCGPNSYEQYFGPGTRLTVT.

This clonotype was observed many times. This rearrangement joins TRBV29-1 to TRBJ2-2, with D possibly TRBD2 on 5 matching bases. This CDR3 region has 13 residues. Germline CDR1 is SQVTM and CDR2 is ANQGSEA. The V gene lost 5 bases and the J gene lost 4 bases, with 11 bases spanning the gap. The CDR3 sequence is CSVLGRGTGELFF. The DNA for the CDR3 is TGCAGCGTTTTAGGCCGGGGCACCGGGGAGCTGTTTTTT.

The chain combines TRBV20-1 with TRBJ1-2, with D unclear. The germline CDR1 and CDR2 sequences are DFQATT and SNEGSKA (reference sequence). CDR3 length equals 11 residues. Trimming stripped 8 bases from V and 8 bases from J, with 15 bases between. The CDR3 spells CSLDLRGGYTF. DNA for the CDR3: TGCAGTTTAGACCTCCGGGGAGGCTACACCTTC.

The rearrangement uses TRBV6-2 or TRBV6-3 and TRBJ1-5; no definite D call. The CDR3 totals 14 residues. V dropped 6 bases and J dropped 4 bases, with 13 bases sitting between them. The germline V gene has CDR1 MNHEY and CDR2 SVGEGT. The CDR3 bases are TGTGCCAGCAGCTCCCGGGCGGGAAATCAGCCCCAGCATTTT. Protein product: CASSSRAGNQPQHF.

The sample holds many counts of this clonotype. J is TRBJ2-7 and V is TRBV6-1; 7 bases are a match to TRBD2. The CDR3 spans 16 residues. The germline CDR1 and CDR2 sequences are MNHNS and SASEGT. V dropped 0 bases and J dropped 2; count of bases not matched to a gene: 7. CDR3 residues: CASSEAVMAGAYEQYF. DNA for the CDR3: TGTGCCAGCAGTGAAGCTGTGATGGCGGGGGCCTACGAGCAGTACTTC.

This clonotype came up many times. CDR3 region: CASRPPGQGYGYTF. In DNA form, the CDR3 reads TGTGCCAGCAGACCGCCGGGACAGGGCTATGGCTACACCTTC. This sequence joins TRBV6-5 and TRBJ1-2; TRBD1 matches 9 bases. Germline assignment: CDR1 MNHEY and CDR2 SVGAGI. J lost 4 bases, V lost 6 bases, and 6 bases had no gene match. The CDR3 covers 14 residues.

V usage is TRBV27 and J usage is TRBJ2-7; a weak D match, TRBD1 (5 bases). The CDR3 spans 14 residues. Germline values: CDR1 MNHEY, CDR2 SMNVEV (reference sequence). The germline V and J ends were trimmed by 2 bases and 5 bases, with 13 bases remaining between them. The CDR3 nucleotides read TGTGCCAGCAGTTTAAGGGGTCTGGGGAACGAGCAGTACTTC. This translates into CASSLRGLGNEQYF.

This clonotype was detected many times. The J gene is TRBJ2-7, the V gene TRBV5-1, with D perhaps matching TRBD1 or TRBD2 (5 bases each). Trimming pared 3 bases from V and 2 bases from J, leaving 15 bases between. The germline CDR1 and CDR2 sequences are SGHRS and YFSETQ. This CDR3 spans 15 amino acids. The CDR3 region has the DNA TGCGCCAGCAGCTCAGATTTCCAGGGACCCTACGAGCAGTACTTC. It yields the protein CASSSDFQGPYEQYF.